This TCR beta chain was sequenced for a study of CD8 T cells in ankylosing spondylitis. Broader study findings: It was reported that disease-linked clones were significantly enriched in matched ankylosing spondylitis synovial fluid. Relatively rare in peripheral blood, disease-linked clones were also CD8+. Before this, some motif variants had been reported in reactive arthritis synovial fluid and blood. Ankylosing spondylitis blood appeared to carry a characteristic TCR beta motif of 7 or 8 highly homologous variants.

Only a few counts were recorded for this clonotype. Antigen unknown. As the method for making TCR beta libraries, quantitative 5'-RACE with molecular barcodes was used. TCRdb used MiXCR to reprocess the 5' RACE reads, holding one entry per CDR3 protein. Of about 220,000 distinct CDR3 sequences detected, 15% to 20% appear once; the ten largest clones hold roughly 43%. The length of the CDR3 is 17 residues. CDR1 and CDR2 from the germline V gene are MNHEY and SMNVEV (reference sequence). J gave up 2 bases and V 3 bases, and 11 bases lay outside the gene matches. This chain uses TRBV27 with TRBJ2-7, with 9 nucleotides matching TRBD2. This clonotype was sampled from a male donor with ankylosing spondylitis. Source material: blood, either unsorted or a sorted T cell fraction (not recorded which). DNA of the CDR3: TGTGCCAGCAGTTTCCAGACTAGCGGCCACTTTCCCTACGAGCAGTACTTC. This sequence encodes CASSFQTSGHFPYEQYF.